This T cell receptor (beta chain) was identified in a study of response to subunit inactivated influenza vaccine. This clonotype was detected only a few times. The germline V gene encodes CDR1 SQVTM and CDR2 ANQGSEA. With V trimmed by 5 bases and J by 3 bases, 9 bases remained unmatched. CDR3 length equals 14 residues. TCRdb processed the RT-PCR reads anew with MiXCR; each CDR3 protein has one entry. This table has just under 550,000 distinct CDR3 sequences, approximately 20% appearing once. This sample was shared with a second study, whose subject was T cells expressing NK-cell markers. As reported in that work: 5'RACE template switching with UMIs generated TCR beta cDNA.

The clonotype comes from a man aged 45-60 years who received an inactivated influenza vaccine. The chain is built from TRBV29-1 and TRBJ1-1; TRBD1 aligns across 7 bases. Sequences were derived from CD4+ T cells sorted from PBMCs, sampled 11 to 12 days after vaccination. CDR3 in DNA: TGCAGCGTTTCTAACAGGGGTATGTACACTGAAGCTTTCTTT. Its translation: CSVSNRGMYTEAFF.